A selection of T cell receptor beta chains follows, all from one sample in a study of preoperative IRX-2 immunotherapy in early breast cancer. Using immunoSEQ multiplex PCR, the repertoire was profiled, and TCRdb retains in-frame clones only, with some absent. The data hold under 40,000 clones, with 90% to 95% observed a single time. Sampling took place from a patient treated with IRX-2 immunotherapy. The receptors come from a human donor with breast cancer. The CDR3 runs from the conserved cysteine through the conserved F or W. D genes are given only for firm matches. A row's size may be missing; if present it is once, few, many or a size class.

d_gene	v_gene	abundance	j_gene	CDR3nt	CDR3aa
-	TRBV11-2	-	TRBJ2-2	TGTGCCAGCAGCTTCGGCGGATTTCTCAACCCGGAGCTGTTTTTT	CASSFGGFLNPELFF
-	TRBV12-5	-	TRBJ2-7	TGTGCTAGTGGAGCAACACCAGGCTCCTACGAGCAGTACTTC	CASGATPGSYEQYF
TRBD2	TRBV25-1	-	TRBJ2-5	TGTGCCAGCAGTCGCGGCGGGAGTAAGGAGACCCAGTACTTC	CASSRGGSKETQYF
-	TRBV25-1	-	TRBJ2-3	TGTGCCAGCAGTGTCAGGGGCACAGATACGCAGTATTTT	CASSVRGTDTQYF
-	TRBV19	few	TRBJ2-2	TGTGCCAGTAGTAGGGACCTTTCGGGGGAGCTGTTTTTT	CASSRDLSGELFF
-	TRBV11-2	-	TRBJ1-4	TGTGCCAGCAGCATAGGAAACAGGTTTAATGAAAAACTGTTTTTT	CASSIGNRFNEKLFF
-	TRBV7-9	few	TRBJ1-6	TGTGCCAGCAGCTCGCAAAATTCACCCCTCCACTTT	CASSSQNSPLHF
TRBD2	TRBV6-5	-	TRBJ2-5	TGTGCCAGCGGGGGACTAGCGGAAGAGACCCAGTACTTC	CASGGLAEETQYF
-	TRBV18	-	TRBJ2-7	TGTGCCAGCTCACTTTTCTACGAGAGCTCCTACGAGCAGTACTTC	CASSLFYESSYEQYF
-	TRBV5-1	-	TRBJ2-1	TGCGCCAGCAACAAGAGGGGGGGCCGCTCCTACAATGAGCAGTTCTTC	CASNKRGGRSYNEQFF
-	TRBV12-5	-	TRBJ2-5	TGTGCTAGTGGTTTGTGGGGGGGGGCCAAAGAGACCCAGTACTTC	CASGLWGGAKETQYF
-	TRBV28	few	TRBJ1-1	TGTGCCAGCAGTCGAGGAGTTGAAGCTTTCTTT	CASSRGVEAFF
-	TRBV11-3	-	TRBJ1-1	TGTGCCAGCAGCTTGGGGGACACTGAAGCTTTCTTT	CASSLGDTEAFF
-	TRBV4-1	-	TRBJ2-3	TGCGCCAGCAGCCACAGGACAGCCGCAGATACGCAGTATTTT	CASSHRTAADTQYF
-	TRBV6-5	-	TRBJ2-1	TGTGCCAGCAGGGGAACCTCCTACAATGAGCAGTTCTTC	CASRGTSYNEQFF
-	TRBV2	-	TRBJ2-1	TGTGCCAGCAGTGTGGGACACCCAACGCCAAATTCCTACAATGAGCAGTTCTTC	CASSVGHPTPNSYNEQFF
-	TRBV28	-	TRBJ2-2	TGTGCCAGCAGCCTTCCTAGCCCCGGGGAGCTGTTTTTT	CASSLPSPGELFF
TRBD1	TRBV9	-	TRBJ2-1	TGTGCCAGCAGCTCCCCAAAGGGGGACAGGGGGTTTAATGAGCAGTTCTTC	CASSSPKGDRGFNEQFF
-	TRBV7-6	-	TRBJ2-4	TGTGCCAGCAGCTCATTTCTTACAGGGGAGGAAAACATTCAGTACTTC	CASSSFLTGEENIQYF
TRBD1	TRBV6-1	once	TRBJ1-3	TGTGCCAGCAGTGAAGCGCACACAGGGGATAACACCATATATTTT	CASSEAHTGDNTIYF
-	TRBV5-5	once	TRBJ2-7	TGTGCCAGCAGCTTGGGGGTTGAGACCTACGAGCAGTACTTC	CASSLGVETYEQYF
-	TRBV7-7	-	TRBJ1-5	TGTGCTAGCAGCTCGGTCCCGAGGGGCAATCAGCCCCAGCATTTT	CASSSVPRGNQPQHF
-	TRBV5-4	once	TRBJ2-1	TGTGCCAGCATCCGGGACCATCCCTACAATGAGCAGTTCTTC	CASIRDHPYNEQFF
-	TRBV14	-	TRBJ2-2	TGTGCCAGCAGCCCCTGGCGGACGGCCTACACCGGGGAGCTGTTTTTT	CASSPWRTAYTGELFF
-	TRBV5-4	-	TRBJ1-5	TGTGCCAGCAGCTTCGGCGGGACATTAGATAGCAATCAGCCCCAGCATTTT	CASSFGGTLDSNQPQHF
-	TRBV9	-	TRBJ1-2	TGTGCCAGCAGCGTAGTGGAGGGCGTCTCTGGCTACACCTTC	CASSVVEGVSGYTF
TRBD2	TRBV5-1	-	TRBJ2-1	TGCGCCAGCGCAACGTTGGCTAGCGGGATCTACAATGAGCAGTTCTTC	CASATLASGIYNEQFF
-	TRBV4-2	-	TRBJ1-1	TGTGCCAGCAGCCCCACGGCGGAGACTGAAGCTTTCTTT	CASSPTAETEAFF
-	TRBV10-3	few	TRBJ1-1	TGTGCCATCAGTGAGGTAACCACTGAAGCTTTCTTT	CAISEVTTEAFF
TRBD1	TRBV6-4	-	TRBJ2-1	TGTGCCAGCAGCGGGGGACAGGGAGTATACAATGAGCAGTTCTTC	CASSGGQGVYNEQFF
-	TRBV7-3	-	TRBJ2-3	TGTGCCAGCAGCTTACTACCAAGCACAGATACGCAGTATTTT	CASSLLPSTDTQYF
TRBD1	TRBV10-3	-	TRBJ1-5	TGTGCCATCGGAGGCAGGGGGGCTGATCAGCCCCAGCATTTT	CAIGGRGADQPQHF
-	TRBV6-5	-	TRBJ2-7	TGTGCCAGCAGTTACTTCGCAGGGGCCGCCTACGAGCAGTACTTC	CASSYFAGAAYEQYF
TRBD1	TRBV6-5	-	TRBJ1-4	TGTGCCAGCAGTTACCAGGGACAGGGGCTTGAAAAACTGTTTTTT	CASSYQGQGLEKLFF
-	TRBV7-9	-	TRBJ1-2	TGTGCCAGCAGCCTCGGACAACCCCAAGGGGGCTACACCTTC	CASSLGQPQGGYTF
-	TRBV5-8	-	TRBJ2-1	TGTGCCAGCAGCTTGGTCGAGCAGTTCTTC	CASSLVEQFF
-	TRBV29-1	-	TRBJ2-1	TGCAGCGTGGGGGGAGGTGAGGGGGGTTCATCCTACAATGAGCAGTTCTTC	CSVGGGEGGSSYNEQFF
TRBD1	TRBV5-1	-	TRBJ1-6	TGCGCCAGCAGCCCAGGTCCTCCGGGACAGGGGTATTCACCCCTCCACTTT	CASSPGPPGQGYSPLHF
-	TRBV7-9	-	TRBJ1-5	TGTGCCAGCAGCTTTAGCAATCAGCCCCAGCATTTT	CASSFSNQPQHF
-	TRBV29-1	-	TRBJ2-7	TGCAGCGTTGGGTACTCCTCCTACGAGCAGTACTTC	CSVGYSSYEQYF
-	TRBV18	-	TRBJ1-1	TGTGCCAGCTCAAACGGGTTGAACACTGAAGCTTTCTTT	CASSNGLNTEAFF
TRBD2	TRBV7-9	-	TRBJ2-1	TGTGCCAGCAGCCCTCTAGCGGGAGCTTCCTACAATGAGCAGTTCTTC	CASSPLAGASYNEQFF
TRBD1	TRBV19	-	TRBJ2-7	TGTGCCAGTAGTATAAAGGGACAGCCGTCCTACGAGCAGTACTTC	CASSIKGQPSYEQYF
-	TRBV6-5	-	TRBJ1-5	TGTGCCAGCAGTTACTCGGATTTACAGCCCCAGCATTTT	CASSYSDLQPQHF
TRBD2	TRBV13	once	TRBJ2-1	TGTGCCAGCAGCCCCTTAGCGGGAGAGGGCCCTTTGGATGAGCAGTTCTTC	CASSPLAGEGPLDEQFF
-	TRBV4-2	-	TRBJ1-3	TGTGCCAGCAGCCGACAAGGGCCCTCTGGAAACACCATATATTTT	CASSRQGPSGNTIYF
TRBD1	TRBV6-1	-	TRBJ2-1	TGTGCCAGCAGTAGACCGGGACAGGGGATCTATGAGCAGTTCTTC	CASSRPGQGIYEQFF
-	TRBV7-9	-	TRBJ2-1	TGTGCCAGCAGCCGCGGCTGGAAGGACCGGGGAACGGAGCAGTTCTTC	CASSRGWKDRGTEQFF
TRBD2	TRBV28	-	TRBJ2-4	TGTGCCAGCACTGGGGGACTAGCGTCAAACATTCAGTACTTC	CASTGGLASNIQYF
-	TRBV12-2	-	TRBJ2-7	TGTGCAAGTCGCTGCGGGGATGGAAACGAGCAGTACTTC	CASRCGDGNEQYF
-	TRBV4-1	-	TRBJ1-4	TGCGCCAGCAGCCACCGTTTTGGACTCAGTTTTAATCGAGACGAAAAACTGTTTTTT	CASSHRFGLSFNRDEKLFF
-	TRBV7-9	-	TRBJ2-2	TGTGCCAGCAGCTTTTTACAGGACACCGGGGAGCTGTTTTTT	CASSFLQDTGELFF
TRBD1	TRBV7-9	-	TRBJ1-2	TGTGCCAGCAGCTTCGGGACAGGGGGCACCCATGGCTACACCTTC	CASSFGTGGTHGYTF
TRBD2	TRBV7-2	-	TRBJ2-5	TGTGCCAGCAGCTTAGTCCCCCTAGCGGGTGGGACCCAGTACTTC	CASSLVPLAGGTQYF